Below are 13 T cell receptor beta chains sequenced from a single sample in a study of STAT5B mutations in CD4+ large granular lymphocyte leukemia. Using immunoSEQ multiplex PCR, the repertoire was profiled, and TCRdb retains in-frame clones only, with some absent. The sample contains just under 20,000 clones, approximately 84% of which appear only once. Sequenced material: CD4+ T cells from blood buffy coats. These receptors all stem from a human donor in good health.

The chain employs TRBV19 and TRBJ2-1; D may be TRBD1 (6 bases). Germline V lookup: CDR1 LNHDA, CDR2 SQIVND (reference sequence). CDR3 length equals 15 residues. Between the trimmed V and J ends, which lost 3 bases and 0 bases, there was a span of 9 bases. In DNA form, the CDR3 reads TGTGCCAGTAGTATTGACAGGAGCTCCTACAATGAGCAGTTCTTC. The encoded protein is CASSIDRSSYNEQFF.

J is TRBJ1-4 and V is TRBV30; D is unclear. The V gene lost 8 bases and the J gene lost 15 bases, with 31 bases spanning the gap. CDR3 length: 15 amino acids. The germline V gene encodes CDR1 GTSNPN and CDR2 SVGIG (reference sequence). Written as DNA, the CDR3 is TGTGCCCTCTCCTACCCCGGACGGAAGGGAAACGGGTTGTTTTTT. It yields the protein CALSYPGRKGNGLFF.

The chain joins TRBV5-5 to TRBJ2-3; TRBD1 aligns across 9 bases. This CDR3 comprises 15 residues. In germline, CDR1 is SGHKS, CDR2 YYEKEE (reference sequence). V lost 4 bases, J lost 4 bases, and 7 bases stayed unmatched. CDR3 sequence: CASSPQGAIADTQYF. In nucleotides, the CDR3 is TGTGCCAGCAGCCCACAGGGGGCCATTGCAGATACGCAGTATTTT. Using reference TRBV5-5 and TRBJ2-3 for the parts outside the CDR3, the full variable domain is DAGVTQSPTHLIKTRGQQVTLRCSPISGHKSVSWYQQVLGQGPQFIFQYYEKEERGRGNFPDRFSARQFPNYSSELNVNALLLGDSALYLCASSPQGAIADTQYFGPGTRLTVL.

The rearrangement joins TRBV6-6 to TRBJ1-1, with D perhaps matching TRBD1 (6 bases). The V gene's germline CDR1 is MNHNY and CDR2 SVGAGI (reference sequence). Deletions cut 6 bases from V and 0 bases from J, with 11 bases between. The CDR3 extends over 14 amino acids. CDR3 nucleotides: TGTGCCAGCAGCCACGGACAGCTGAACACTGAAGCTTTCTTT. As protein: CASSHGQLNTEAFF.

The chain uses TRBV6-5 and TRBJ2-1, with TRBD2 matching over 7 bases. The CDR3 is 12 amino acids. Looked up from germline, CDR1 is MNHEY and CDR2 is SVGAGI. The J segment lost 7 bases and the V segment lost 4 bases, leaving 1 base of the junction unmatched. The CDR3 sequence is CASSWGGNEQFF. As DNA, the CDR3 is TGTGCCAGCAGTTGGGGGGGGAATGAGCAGTTCTTC.

The V gene is TRBV7-8, the J gene TRBJ1-1; possibly TRBD1 for D (5 bases). Trimming pared 2 bases from V and 4 bases from J, leaving 11 bases between. Germline V lookup: CDR1 SGHVS, CDR2 FQNEAQ. The CDR3 has 14 amino acids. DNA of the CDR3: TGTGCCAGCAGCTTATTCGGGGGGGGCACTGAAGCTTTCTTT. Its protein product is CASSLFGGGTEAFF.

This clone was counted a few times. V is TRBV6-5 and J is TRBJ1-2; D is possibly TRBD1 (5 bases). With 7 bases removed from V and 0 bases from J, the gap between germline ends came to 15 bases. CDR3 length: 15 amino acids. The V gene's germline CDR1 is MNHEY and CDR2 SVGAGI. This CDR3 reads CASIGDGWPNYGYTF. In DNA, the CDR3 is TGTGCCAGCATCGGGGACGGATGGCCTAACTATGGCTACACCTTC.

This clone was detected a few times. V gene TRBV25-1 combines with J gene TRBJ1-2; 7 positions match TRBD1. The junction had 8 bases not matched to a gene; V was cut back by 9 bases and J by 4 bases. From germline, CDR1 is MGHDK and CDR2 SYGVNS. The CDR3 totals 13 residues. DNA of the CDR3: TGTGCCAGTACCACAGGGGCGGGCTATGGCTACACCTTC. As protein: CASTTGAGYGYTF.

The V gene is TRBV11-2, the J gene TRBJ2-1; 10 positions match TRBD2. The CDR3 is made up of 15 amino acids. Germline V CDR1 and CDR2: SGHAT, FQNNGV. The junction had 2 bases not matched to a gene; V was cut back by 4 bases and J by 2 bases. The CDR3 DNA is TGTGCCAGCAGCTCAAGCGGGAGGGCCTACAATGAGCAGTTCTTC. Protein product: CASSSSGRAYNEQFF. The full variable domain, rest sourced from reference TRBV11-2 and TRBJ2-1, is EAGVAQSPRYKIIEKRQSVAFWCNPISGHATLYWYQQILGQGPKLLIQFQNNGVVDDSQLPKDRFSAERLKGVDSTLKIQPAKLEDSAVYLCASSSSGRAYNEQFFGPGTRLTVL.

The chain recombines TRBV5-6 with TRBJ2-4; 7 bases match TRBD2. This CDR3 contains 16 residues. Trimming cost V 4 bases and J 0 bases; bases outside gene matches: 7. Germline V CDR1 and CDR2: SGHDT, YYEEEE. DNA of the CDR3: TGTGCCAGCAGCCCCCGCATAGCGGGAGCCAAAAACATTCAGTACTTC. Translated: CASSPRIAGAKNIQYF.

V usage is TRBV6-5 and J usage is TRBJ1-1; 7 bases are shared with TRBD1. CDR3 size: 14 residues. The V segment lost 6 bases and the J segment 9 bases; nucleotides outside the gene matches: 13. Germline CDR1 MNHEY, CDR2 SVGAGI. CDR3 DNA: TGTGCCAGCAGGGAAAACAGGGGACATACCCAAGCTTTCTTT. Translated, it gives CASRENRGHTQAFF.

Worth noting for this clone: This CDR3 is also generated by other DNA sequences in the sample. The rearrangement uses TRBV6-5 and TRBJ2-7; D perhaps matches TRBD2 (6 bases). Trimming took off 0 bases at V and 1 base at J, with 7 bases between the two ends. This CDR3 spans 14 amino acids. CDR1 is MNHEY, CDR2 SVGAGI, per germline. CDR3 DNA sequence: TGTGCCAGCAGTTACTCGCGGGAATCCTACGAGCAGTACTTC. It encodes CASSYSRESYEQYF.

This chain connects TRBV9 to TRBJ2-7, with 9 nucleotides matching TRBD1. In germline, CDR1 is SGDLS, CDR2 YYNGEE. The CDR3 sequence is 14 residues long. The J segment lost 6 bases and the V segment lost 4 bases, leaving 8 bases of the junction unmatched. The CDR3 is CASSIRDRAVEQYF. In nucleotides, the CDR3 is TGTGCCAGCAGCATCCGGGACAGGGCGGTCGAGCAGTACTTC.